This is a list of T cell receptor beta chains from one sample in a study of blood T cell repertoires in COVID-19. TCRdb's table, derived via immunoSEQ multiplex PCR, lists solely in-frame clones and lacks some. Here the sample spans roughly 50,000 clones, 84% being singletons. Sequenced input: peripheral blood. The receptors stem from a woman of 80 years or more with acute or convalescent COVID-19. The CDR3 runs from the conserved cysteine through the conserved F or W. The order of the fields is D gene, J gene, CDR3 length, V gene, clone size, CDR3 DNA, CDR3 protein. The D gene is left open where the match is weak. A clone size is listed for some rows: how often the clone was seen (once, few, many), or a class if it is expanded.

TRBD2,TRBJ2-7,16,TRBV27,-,TGTGCCAGCAGTCCCGGGACTAGCGGCGTCTCCTACGAGCAGTACTTC,CASSPGTSGVSYEQYF
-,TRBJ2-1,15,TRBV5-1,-,TGCGCCAGCAGCTCCCGGCCTCAACTATACAATGAGCAGTTCTTC,CASSSRPQLYNEQFF
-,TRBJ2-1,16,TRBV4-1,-,TGCGCCAGCAGCCAAGAGCACAGTCGCTCCTACAATGAGCAGTTCTTC,CASSQEHSRSYNEQFF
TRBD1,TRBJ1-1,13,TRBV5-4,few,TGTGCCAGCAGCTGGGACAGGAACACTGAAGCTTTCTTT,CASSWDRNTEAFF
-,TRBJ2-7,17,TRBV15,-,TGTGCCACCAGCAGAGGGGAGGGGCAGGGGTCAGCCTACGAGCAGTACTTC,CATSRGEGQGSAYEQYF
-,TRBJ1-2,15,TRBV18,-,TGTGCCAGCTCACCAATTTCAGGGGTTGGCTATGGCTACACCTTC,CASSPISGVGYGYTF
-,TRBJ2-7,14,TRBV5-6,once,TGTGCCAGCAGCTTTTGGGACACCACCTACGAGCAGTACTTC,CASSFWDTTYEQYF
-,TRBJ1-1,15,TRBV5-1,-,TGCGCCAGCAGCCCGACGACAGTTGAGAACACTGAAGCTTTCTTT,CASSPTTVENTEAFF
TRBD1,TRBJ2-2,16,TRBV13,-,TGTGCCAGCAGCTTTTATGACAGGGCGAACACCGGGGAGCTGTTTTTT,CASSFYDRANTGELFF
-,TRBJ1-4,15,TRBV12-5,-,TGTGCTAGTGGTTTACGGTTTGCAACTAATGAAAAACTGTTTTTT,CASGLRFATNEKLFF
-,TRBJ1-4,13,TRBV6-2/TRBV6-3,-,TGTGCCAGCAGTCGGCTGGGAGGAGAAAAACTGTTTTTT,CASSRLGGEKLFF
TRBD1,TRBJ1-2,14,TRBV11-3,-,TGTGCCAGCAGCTTATCGGGACAGCGAGGCGGCTACACCTTC,CASSLSGQRGGYTF
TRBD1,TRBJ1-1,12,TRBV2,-,TGTGCCAGCAAAGGGGGCCCGTCTGAAGCTTTCTTT,CASKGGPSEAFF
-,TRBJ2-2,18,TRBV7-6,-,TGTGCCAGCAGCCCCAGGGGAGGGCAGGGGATACTCACCGGGGAGCTGTTTTTT,CASSPRGGQGILTGELFF
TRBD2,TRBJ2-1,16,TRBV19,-,TGTGCCAGTAGTCCCGAACGGGGGGTCTTCTACAATGAGCAGTTCTTC,CASSPERGVFYNEQFF
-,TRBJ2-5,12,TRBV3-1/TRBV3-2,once,TGTGCCAGCAGCCAAATACGGGGGACCCAGTACTTC,CASSQIRGTQYF
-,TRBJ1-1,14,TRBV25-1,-,TGTGCCAGCAGTGAAAGGGGCGCGAACACTGAAGCTTTCTTT,CASSERGANTEAFF
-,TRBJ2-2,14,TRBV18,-,TGTGCCAGCTCACCAGGAGGGAACACCGGGGAGCTGTTTTTT,CASSPGGNTGELFF
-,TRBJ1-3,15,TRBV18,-,TGTGCCAGCTCACCAGCGGGTGGACGGGCCTCCACCATATATTTT,CASSPAGGRASTIYF
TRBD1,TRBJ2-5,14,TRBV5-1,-,TGCGCCAGCAGCGGTACAGGGGGCGGGGAGACCCAGTACTTC,CASSGTGGGETQYF
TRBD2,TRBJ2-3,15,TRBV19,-,TGTGCCAGTACCGCGAGACTAGCTAGCACAGATACGCAGTATTTT,CASTARLASTDTQYF
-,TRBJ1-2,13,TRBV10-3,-,TGTGCCATCAGTATACAGGGACCCTATGGCTACACCTTC,CAISIQGPYGYTF
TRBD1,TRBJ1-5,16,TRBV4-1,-,TGCGCCAGCAGCCAGGGACTTGACAGGGGGAATCAGCCCCAGCATTTT,CASSQGLDRGNQPQHF
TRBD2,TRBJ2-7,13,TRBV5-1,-,TGCGCCAGCAGCTTGGGGGGCGCGGGGGATAAGGACTTC,CASSLGGAGDKDF
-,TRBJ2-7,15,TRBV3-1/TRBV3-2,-,TGTGCCAGCAGCCAAACGGGGGACCTCTCCTACGAGCAGTACTTC,CASSQTGDLSYEQYF
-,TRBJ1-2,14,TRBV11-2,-,TGTGCCAGCAGCTTAGAACCCCTCAGCTATGGCTACACCTTC,CASSLEPLSYGYTF
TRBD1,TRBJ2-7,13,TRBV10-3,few,TGTGCCATCAGTGGACAGGGGAATAACGAGCAGTACTTC,CAISGQGNNEQYF
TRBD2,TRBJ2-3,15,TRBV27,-,TGTGCCAGCAGTTTAGCCGGACTAGAATCAGATACGCAGTATTTT,CASSLAGLESDTQYF
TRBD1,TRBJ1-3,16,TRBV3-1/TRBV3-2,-,TGTGCCAGCAGCCTATCCGGGACAGGGTACTCAAACACCATATATTTT,CASSLSGTGYSNTIYF
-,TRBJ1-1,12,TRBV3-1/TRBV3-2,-,TGTGCCAGCAGCCGAAGTACAGGAGAAGCTTTCTTT,CASSRSTGEAFF
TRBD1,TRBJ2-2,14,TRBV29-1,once,TGCAGCGTTCGGCAGGGGGCAACCACCGGGGAGCTGTTTTTT,CSVRQGATTGELFF
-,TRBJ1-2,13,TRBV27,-,TGTGCCAGCAGTTACACGACAGGACGTGGCTACACCTTC,CASSYTTGRGYTF